This passage covers 32 T cell receptor beta chains from one sample sequenced in a study of monozygotic twins with inflammatory bowel disease. Each CDR3 protein gets one entry in TCRdb, which reprocessed the 5' RACE reads and gives no DNA. In all, the sample yields about 300,000 distinct CDR3 sequences. Sequenced: blood. These receptors were collected from a human donor with ulcerative colitis or Crohn's disease, or a healthy co-twin of an affected twin (not recorded which).

The rearrangement links TRBV5-4 to TRBJ2-3; no DNA is available, so the TRBD1 call from TCRdb remains unchecked. The CDR3 consists of 16 residues. Looked up from germline, CDR1 is SGHNT and CDR2 is YYREEE (reference sequence). This chain's CDR3 is CASSFPGAGGTDTQYF.

The chain has TRBV6-1 and TRBJ2-3; TCRdb returns TRBD2, unconfirmable since there is no DNA. CDR3 length equals 16 residues. Germline loops: CDR1 MNHNS, CDR2 SASEGT. The CDR3: CASSTPLAGGVDTQYF.

This CDR3 is CSVEVHRNEQFF. The chain is built from TRBV29-1 and TRBJ2-1. Germline V gives CDR1 SQVTM, CDR2 ANQGSEA. The CDR3 length is 12 residues.

This chain joins TRBV12-3 or TRBV12-4 and TRBJ2-7; TCRdb's D call, TRBD2, is unchecked because there is no DNA. The CDR3 loop spans 12 amino acids. CDR3 residues: CASSFGLAEQYF.

The chain joins TRBV5-4 to TRBJ2-3; TCRdb's assignment of TRBD1 cannot be checked, as there is no DNA. This CDR3 is built from 15 residues. Germline V gives CDR1 SGHNT, CDR2 YYREEE (reference sequence). The CDR3 here is CASSPGTDPTDTQYF. Variable domain in full (rest from reference TRBV5-4 and TRBJ2-3): ETGVTQSPTHLIKTRGQQVTLRCSSQSGHNTVSWYQQALGQGPQFIFQYYREEENGRGNFPPRFSGLQFPNYSSELNVNALELDDSALYLCASSPGTDPTDTQYFGPGTRLTVL.

The genes are TRBV7-2 and TRBJ2-5; TCRdb returns TRBD1, unconfirmable since there is no DNA. There are 17 residues in the CDR3. CDR1 and CDR2 (germline): SGHTA, FQGNSA. The CDR3: CASSLGWVGTWRETQYF.

This chain connects TRBV28 to TRBJ1-1. Per the germline V gene, CDR1 is MDHEN and CDR2 is SYDVKM. This CDR3 contains 15 residues. CDR3 sequence reads: CASSAGQGRATEAFF.

The genes are TRBV20-1 and TRBJ2-7. Germline V lookup: CDR1 DFQATT, CDR2 SNEGSKA (reference sequence). The length of the CDR3 is 11 residues. The CDR3 sequence is CSASRLDEQYF.

The V and J genes are TRBV7-2 and TRBJ2-3; the D gene TCRdb calls, TRBD2, cannot be checked with no DNA. The germline gives CDR1 SGHTA, CDR2 FQGNSA. The CDR3 runs 16 residues. The CDR3 loop is CASSPTSGIVTDTQYF.

The chain is built from TRBV28 and TRBJ2-5; without DNA, the TCRdb call of TRBD2 cannot be checked. Germline lookup yields CDR1 MDHEN and CDR2 SYDVKM. This CDR3 is 14 amino acids long. The CDR3 protein is CASSAAGVAETQYF.

The gene calls are TRBV4-3 and TRBJ1-2; TCRdb picks TRBD1, but there is no DNA to check that call. The CDR3 is made up of 14 amino acids. Germline V gene data show CDR1 as LGHNA and CDR2 as YSLEER. The CDR3 region is CASSQGRQGHGYTF.

V gene TRBV11-2 combines with J gene TRBJ2-7; the D call of TRBD2 rests on TCRdb alone, since no DNA is present to check it. This CDR3 spans 17 amino acids. Germline loops: CDR1 SGHAT, CDR2 FQNNGV. The chain's CDR3 is CASSLDADSGSRGEQYF.

The chain couples TRBV5-6 to TRBJ2-1; TCRdb outputs TRBD2, but without DNA this stays unchecked. Germline V gives CDR1 SGHDT, CDR2 YYEEEE. The CDR3 has 12 amino acids. This CDR3 is CASSASGHEQFF.

The V call is TRBV5-5, the J call TRBJ1-5; there is no DNA to check the TCRdb D call of TRBD1. The CDR3 extends over 16 amino acids. Germline CDR1 SGHKS, CDR2 YYEKEE (reference sequence). This chain's CDR3 is CASSGTGGAWNQPQHF.

This chain uses TRBV28 with TRBJ2-7; absent DNA, TCRdb's TRBD1 call cannot be checked. The CDR3 covers 14 residues. Germline V gene data show CDR1 as MDHEN and CDR2 as SYDVKM. The CDR3 protein is CASSLLAGPGEQYF.

The chain combines TRBV27 with TRBJ2-3; TCRdb's D gene call, TRBD1, goes unchecked for lack of DNA. Germline CDR1 and CDR2: MNHEY and SMNVEV (reference sequence). The CDR3 sequence is 15 residues long. The CDR3 protein is CASSPLVQDTDTQYF.

This sequence joins TRBV5-1 and TRBJ2-7; TCRdb names TRBD2, which stays unverified in the absence of DNA. Germline V gives CDR1 SGHRS, CDR2 YFSETQ. CDR3 length: 15 residues. The CDR3 sequence is CASSRRTTGSYEQYF.

The J gene is TRBJ2-1, the V gene TRBV5-1; TCRdb's D call of TRBD2 is untestable without DNA. CDR3 size: 14 residues. The germline V gene encodes CDR1 SGHRS and CDR2 YFSETQ. CDR3 residues: CASSLVAGSEEQFF.

This chain links TRBV27 with TRBJ2-1; there is no DNA to check the TCRdb D call of TRBD2. The germline CDR1 and CDR2 sequences are MNHEY and SMNVEV (reference sequence). CDR3 length: 16 amino acids. The CDR3 protein is CASSLAGGSGYNEQFF.

J is TRBJ2-7 and V is TRBV20-1; TCRdb indicates TRBD2, and absent DNA this call remains unverified. The CDR3 covers 15 residues. CDR1 is DFQATT and CDR2 is SNEGSKA in the germline V gene (reference sequence). Here the CDR3 reads CSARTNLAQHYEQYF.

V usage is TRBV2 and J usage is TRBJ2-7. This CDR3 contains 15 residues. CDR1 and CDR2 from the germline V gene are SNHLY and FYNNEI. This chain's CDR3 is CASRLEAGKTYEQYF.

The rearrangement joins TRBV6-2 or TRBV6-3 to TRBJ1-2. The CDR3 covers 15 residues. Germline V lookup: CDR1 MNHEY, CDR2 SVGEGT. The CDR3 here is CASSYSGRRDYGYTF.

V gene TRBV11-2 combines with J gene TRBJ2-1. Germline-derived CDR1 and CDR2 are SGHAT and FQNNGV. CDR3 length equals 15 residues. CDR3 protein: CASSQLPSSYNEQFF.

CDR3 residues: CSARDNRGRRYEQFF. This rearrangement joins TRBV20-1 to TRBJ2-1; absent DNA, TCRdb's TRBD1 call cannot be checked. In germline, CDR1 is DFQATT, CDR2 SNEGSKA (reference sequence). The CDR3 spans 15 residues.

The chain employs TRBV29-1 and TRBJ2-7; TCRdb designates TRBD1, a call that cannot be tested without DNA. Germline CDR1 reads SQVTM; CDR2 reads ANQGSEA. This CDR3 region has 14 residues. The CDR3 protein is CSVVRWGATYEQYF.

The chain couples TRBV6-5 to TRBJ1-1; TCRdb's D call, TRBD1, is unchecked because there is no DNA. Germline V gene sequence: CDR1 MNHEY, CDR2 SVGAGI. This CDR3 region has 18 residues. CDR3 residues: CASSYSSGHTLVDTEAFF.

The V gene is TRBV20-1, the J gene TRBJ2-1; TCRdb's D gene call, TRBD2, goes unchecked for lack of DNA. There are 14 residues in the CDR3. CDR1 DFQATT and CDR2 SNEGSKA come from the germline V gene (reference sequence). CDR3 amino acids: CSATLAGVVNEQFF.

The chain joins TRBV3-1 to TRBJ1-2; the D gene TCRdb calls, TRBD1, cannot be checked with no DNA. The CDR3 has 20 residues. The germline V gene encodes CDR1 LGHDT and CDR2 YNNKEL (reference sequence). CDR3 amino acids: CASSTPHPGQGSRWDYGYTF.

The chain uses TRBV20-1 and TRBJ1-5. The CDR3 covers 15 residues. Germline V lookup: CDR1 DFQATT, CDR2 SNEGSKA (reference sequence). CDR3 amino acids: CSARYPVRAGQPQHF.

V is TRBV12-3 or TRBV12-4 and J is TRBJ2-1; TCRdb gives TRBD2 as the D gene, but with no DNA this cannot be confirmed. CDR3 length equals 15 residues. The CDR3 is CASSFKLAVYNEQFF.

This chain joins TRBV5-1 and TRBJ2-7; TCRdb's D gene call, TRBD1, goes unchecked for lack of DNA. The CDR3 contains 12 residues. Germline V gene sequence: CDR1 SGHRS, CDR2 YFSETQ. The CDR3 loop reads CASSLDQGEQYF. Full variable domain (missing parts from reference TRBV5-1 and TRBJ2-7): KAGVTQTPRYLIKTRGQQVTLSCSPISGHRSVSWYQQTPGQGLQFLFEYFSETQRNKGNFPGRFSGRQFSNSRSEMNVSTLELGDSALYLCASSLDQGEQYFGPGTRLTVT.

V usage is TRBV29-1 and J usage is TRBJ2-2. CDR1 and CDR2 (germline): SQVTM, ANQGSEA. The CDR3 covers 11 residues. The CDR3 sequence is CSVEDLGELFF.